The sequence of this T cell receptor (beta chain) was determined in a study of shared clonotypes between healthy human individuals. Whole-study results and caveats: An anticipated effect of sequencing depth on clonotype sharing among donors was recognized. Shared across a few donors were 4% to 5% of the naive CD4 clonotypes. Among non-shared clonotypes, generation probabilities were lower than among those shared by all four donors.

Trimming cost V 8 bases and J 6 bases, with 13 bases left between them. CDR3 length equals 11 residues. CDR1 and CDR2 (germline): GTSNPN, SVGIG (reference sequence). In the case of this clone: Its target is unknown.

It was 200 to 250 ng DNA, 25,000 to 35,000 T cell genomes, that sorted-subset replicate PCRs used. This table comes from immunoSEQ multiplex PCR, and its TCRdb copy is limited to in-frame clones, with some not included. The data hold hundreds of thousands of clones, with around 93% observed a single time. Naive-designated CD8 cells lacked CD45RO, were positively enriched for CCR7, and omitted terminally differentiated effector memory CD45RA+ cells. This receptor was identified in a man aged 30 to 39 in good health. Sequenced material: naive CD8+ T cells sorted from blood. V is TRBV30 and J is TRBJ1-2, with D perhaps matching TRBD1 (5 bases). The CDR3 region is CARGKLDGYTF. The CDR3 DNA follows: TGTGCCCGGGGGAAACTTGATGGCTACACCTTC.